The source of this TCR beta chain is a study of T cell responses to AZD1222 COVID-19 vaccine. This clone occurred once. Here immunoSEQ multiplex PCR was the method, and the copy in TCRdb shows in-frame clones only, minus some. The sample carries some 130,000 clones, 70% to 90% recorded once. This TCR was recovered from an adult in good health. The sequencing used peripheral blood, collected on day 0 of AZD1222 vaccination.

Here the CDR3 reads CASSPARDGYTF. In DNA form, the CDR3 reads TGTGCCAGCTCACCCGCGCGGGATGGCTACACCTTC. V and J are TRBV18 and TRBJ1-2; D is ambiguous. This CDR3 is 12 amino acids long. Trimming pared 3 bases from V and 6 bases from J, leaving 8 bases between. The germline CDR1 and CDR2 sequences are KGHSH and LQKENI.